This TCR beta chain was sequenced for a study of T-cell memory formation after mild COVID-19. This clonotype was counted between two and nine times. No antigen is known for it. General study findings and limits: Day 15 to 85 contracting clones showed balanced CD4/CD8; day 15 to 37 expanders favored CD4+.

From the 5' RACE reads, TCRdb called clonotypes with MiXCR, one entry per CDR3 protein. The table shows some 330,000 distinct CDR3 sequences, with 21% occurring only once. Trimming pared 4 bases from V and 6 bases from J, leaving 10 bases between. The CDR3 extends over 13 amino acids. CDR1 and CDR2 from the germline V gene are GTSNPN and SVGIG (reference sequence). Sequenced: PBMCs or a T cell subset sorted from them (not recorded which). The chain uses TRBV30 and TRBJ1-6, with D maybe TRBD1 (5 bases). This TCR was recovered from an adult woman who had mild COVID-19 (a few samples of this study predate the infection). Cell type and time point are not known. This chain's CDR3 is CAWTTGGNSPLHF. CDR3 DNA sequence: TGTGCCTGGACCACGGGGGGTAATTCACCCCTCCACTTT.